These 29 T cell receptor beta chains were all obtained from the same sample, sequenced in a study of cytomegalovirus exposure and HLA in healthy donors (dated 2017 in TCRdb). Libraries came from the immunoSEQ multiplex PCR assay. The multiplex PCR relied on a mix of 60 forward primers for TCR Vbeta segments and 13 reverse primers for TCR Jbeta segments. TCRdb limited this immuneACCESS table to in-frame rearrangements with V and J called. A share of clones is missing; checked studies link under half to unresolved V genes, and the rest is unexplained. A total of over 100,000 clones appear in this sample, 55% to 80% of them only once. 2% to 2.5% of the sample belongs to the ten largest clones. The specimen was PBMCs. The receptor set was obtained from a woman aged 25 to 39 in good health and CMV-seronegative.

This clone was counted only a few times. This rearrangement joins TRBV2 to TRBJ2-1; 12 bases are a match to TRBD2. The germline V gene encodes CDR1 SNHLY and CDR2 FYNNEI. With V trimmed by 8 bases and J by 8 bases, 7 bases remained unmatched. The CDR3 length is 14 residues. The CDR3 reads CASGLAGGRDEQFF. The CDR3 DNA sequence: TGTGCCAGCGGGCTAGCGGGAGGGCGCGATGAGCAGTTCTTC.

The chain is built from TRBV4-1 and TRBJ2-7, with 12 bases matching TRBD2. This CDR3 has 15 residues. The trim removed 5 bases at V and 2 bases at J, leaving 4 bases unmatched. Germline loops: CDR1 MGHRA, CDR2 YSYEKL. CDR3 sequence: CASSAGLAGTYEQYF. The CDR3 coding sequence is TGCGCCAGCAGCGCTGGACTAGCGGGAACCTACGAGCAGTACTTC.

J is TRBJ1-6 and V is TRBV6-1, with TRBD1 as a possible D gene (5 bases). Germline-derived CDR1 and CDR2 are MNHNS and SASEGT. Trimming left V 4 bases short and J 9 bases short, with 13 bases between. This CDR3 region has 14 residues. The CDR3: CASSVGGNGSPLHF. CDR3 in DNA: TGTGCCAGCAGTGTGGGGGGGAACGGTTCACCCCTCCACTTT.

The rearrangement uses TRBV5-1 and TRBJ2-3; D might be TRBD1 (5 bases). Germline V gene data show CDR1 as SGHRS and CDR2 as YFSETQ. Deletions cut 0 bases from V and 8 bases from J, with 16 bases between. The CDR3 has 15 amino acids. The CDR3 coding sequence is TGCGCCAGCAGCTTGGGAGCCACAGGTCATGGTACGCAGTATTTT. It encodes CASSLGATGHGTQYF.

V gene TRBV19 combines with J gene TRBJ1-5, with 8 positions matching TRBD1. The CDR3 length is 16 residues. V was pared by 5 bases and J by 0 bases, with 6 bases of the junction left unmatched. Germline V gene sequence: CDR1 LNHDA, CDR2 SQIVND (reference sequence). The DNA of the CDR3 is TGTGCCAGTAGTGACAGGGGATGGGATAGCAATCAGCCCCAGCATTTT. Translated, it gives CASSDRGWDSNQPQHF. Variable domain in full (rest from reference TRBV19 and TRBJ1-5): DGGITQSPKYLFRKEGQNVTLSCEQNLNHDAMYWYRQDPGQGLRLIYYSQIVNDFQKGDIAEGYSVSREKKESFPLTVTSAQKNPTAFYLCASSDRGWDSNQPQHFGDGTRLSIL.

This rearrangement joins TRBV19 to TRBJ1-2; D is unclear. Germline V gene lookup returns CDR1 LNHDA and CDR2 SQIVND (reference sequence). The V end lost 1 base, the J end lost 8 bases, and 17 bases lay between the germline ends. The CDR3 length is 15 residues. CDR3 region: CASSIASSTSRGYTF. DNA for the CDR3: TGTGCCAGTAGTATAGCCTCTTCGACTTCTAGGGGCTACACCTTC.

This clone showed up just a few times. The V and J genes are TRBV7-8 and TRBJ1-1; TRBD1 might be the D (5 bases). V lost 5 bases, J lost 6 bases, and 19 bases lay in between. Germline V CDR1 and CDR2: SGHVS, FQNEAQ. This CDR3 is built from 15 residues. DNA for the CDR3: TGTGCCAGCAGCAGAGAGCGGGGGGGTAGGCCTGAAGCTTTCTTT. Amino acid sequence: CASSRERGGRPEAFF.

The V call is TRBV29-1, the J call TRBJ2-1; 7 bases are shared with TRBD1. Germline V gives CDR1 SQVTM, CDR2 ANQGSEA. V was pared by 7 bases and J by 0 bases, with 3 bases of the junction left unmatched. The CDR3 runs to 13 residues. The CDR3 DNA sequence: TGCAGCGCGGGACAGAGCTCCTACAATGAGCAGTTCTTC. Encoded protein: CSAGQSSYNEQFF.

This chain connects TRBV28 to TRBJ2-7; TRBD2 is a possible D gene (5 bases). Trimming cost V 2 bases and J 3 bases, with 14 bases left between them. Germline V gene lookup returns CDR1 MDHEN and CDR2 SYDVKM. The CDR3 loop spans 15 amino acids. The CDR3 DNA follows: TGTGCCAGCAGTTTACGGCTAGCAAACTTCTACGAGCAGTACTTC. This sequence encodes CASSLRLANFYEQYF.

The V gene is TRBV5-1, the J gene TRBJ1-2, with 7 bases lining up with TRBD1. Germline CDR1 SGHRS, CDR2 YFSETQ. The CDR3 has 15 amino acids. Unmatched junction bases numbered 7, after V lost 5 bases and J lost 0 bases. The CDR3 region has the DNA TGCGCCAGCAGTCAAACAGGGGACCCTAACTATGGCTACACCTTC. It encodes CASSQTGDPNYGYTF.

This clone was seen more than once but under ten times. The rearrangement uses TRBV6-4 and TRBJ2-7, with 10 bases that match TRBD2. The CDR3 has 14 residues. The germline gives CDR1 MRHNA, CDR2 SNTAGT. The trim removed 9 bases at V and 5 bases at J, leaving 10 bases unmatched. DNA of the CDR3: TGTGCCAGTCGTATTCTAGCGGGAGATGACGAGCAGTACTTC. Its translation: CASRILAGDDEQYF.

This clone was counted between two and nine times. The chain uses TRBV5-6 and TRBJ1-1; D not certain. Germline assignment: CDR1 SGHDT and CDR2 YYEEEE. V gave up 5 bases and J gave up 4 bases, with 6 bases separating them. This CDR3 is built from 11 residues. Written as DNA, the CDR3 is TGTGCCAGCAGTACGCGCACTGAAGCTTTCTTT. It translates to CASSTRTEAFF.

The J gene is TRBJ1-6, the V gene TRBV25-1, with 7 nucleotides matching TRBD1. With V trimmed by 3 bases and J by 8 bases, 4 bases remained unmatched. Germline assignment: CDR1 MGHDK and CDR2 SYGVNS. The CDR3 extends over 14 amino acids. CDR3 in amino acids: CASSETGSYSPLHF. In DNA form, the CDR3 reads TGTGCCAGCAGTGAGACAGGGAGTTATTCACCCCTCCACTTT.

A single count supports this clone. V and J are TRBV4-3 and TRBJ1-3, with 11 bases lining up with TRBD1. The CDR3 has 14 amino acids. Germline-derived CDR1 and CDR2 are LGHNA and YSLEER. V shed 3 bases, J shed 9 bases, and the junction held 4 bases outside the gene matches. CDR3 sequence reads: CASSQTGTGGTIYF. The CDR3 DNA reads as TGCGCCAGCAGCCAGACCGGGACAGGGGGCACCATATATTTT.

The chain is built from TRBV9 and TRBJ2-1; maybe TRBD2 (7 bases). This CDR3 comprises 16 residues. The V end lost 0 bases, the J end lost 0 bases, and 10 bases lay between the germline ends. Germline lookup yields CDR1 SGDLS and CDR2 YYNGEE. The CDR3 here is CASSVGGGLSYNEQFF. CDR3 DNA: TGTGCCAGCAGCGTAGGGGGGGGGCTCTCCTACAATGAGCAGTTCTTC.

The chain is built from TRBV6-5 and TRBJ2-1; 11 bases align to TRBD2. V shed 6 bases and J 10 bases; nucleotides not matched to a gene: 11. Germline lookup yields CDR1 MNHEY and CDR2 SVGAGI. This CDR3 is 15 amino acids long. The CDR3 DNA is TGTGCCAGCAGCCCTAGCGGGAGGCCCAGCCAGGAGCAGTTCTTC. Protein product: CASSPSGRPSQEQFF.

The rearrangement links TRBV27 to TRBJ2-5; TRBD1 aligns across 9 bases. The assigned J gene may be wrong: the sequence end matches TRBJ2-7 better. Germline CDR1 reads MNHEY; CDR2 reads SMNVEV (reference sequence). The CDR3 has 14 amino acids. DNA of the CDR3: TGTGCCAGCAGGGGGACAGGGCGCTCCTACGAGCAGTACTTC. Residues: CASRGTGRSYEQYF.

The rearrangement uses TRBV6-1 and TRBJ1-5; D is possibly TRBD1 (6 bases). Trimming took off 2 bases at V and 1 base at J, with 9 bases between the two ends. The CDR3 contains 15 residues. Germline V gene sequence: CDR1 MNHNS, CDR2 SASEGT. The CDR3 reads CASSEPGASNQPQHF. The CDR3 DNA reads TGTGCCAGCAGTGAACCAGGGGCCAGCAATCAGCCCCAGCATTTT.

The chain employs TRBV6-1 and TRBJ2-3; TRBD1 is a possible D gene (5 bases). The germline V gene encodes CDR1 MNHNS and CDR2 SASEGT. Trimming pared 3 bases from V and 10 bases from J, leaving 17 bases between. The CDR3 runs to 14 residues. CDR3 sequence reads: CASSDRQGESAQYF. The CDR3 nucleotides read TGTGCCAGCAGTGACCGGCAGGGTGAGTCTGCGCAGTATTTT.

The chain is built from TRBV13 and TRBJ2-7; 7 bases align to TRBD1. This CDR3 region has 17 residues. Germline V gives CDR1 PRHDT, CDR2 FYEKMQ (reference sequence). V shed 5 bases, J shed 2 bases, and the junction held 15 bases outside the gene matches. The chain's CDR3 is CASSPDRVSSQAYEQYF. The CDR3 DNA follows: TGTGCCAGCAGCCCTGACAGGGTTAGTTCTCAAGCCTACGAGCAGTACTTC.

In this sample, this clone turned up a few times. The genes are TRBV28 and TRBJ2-7, with 7 bases that match TRBD2. After removal of 7 bases from V and 2 bases from J, the junction contained 11 bases not matched to a gene. In germline, CDR1 is MDHEN, CDR2 SYDVKM. There are 15 residues in the CDR3. The DNA of the CDR3 is TGTGCCAGCATCCCTACCGGACTAGATCCCTACGAGCAGTACTTC. Translation: CASIPTGLDPYEQYF.

This clone was recorded a few times. The V call is TRBV10-2, the J call TRBJ2-7; 15 bases match TRBD2. With V trimmed by 1 base and J by 7 bases, 14 bases remained unmatched. Per the germline V gene, CDR1 is WSHSY and CDR2 is SAAADI. The CDR3 has 19 residues. CDR3 sequence: CASSEFLGLAGGKAEEQYF. CDR3 nucleotide sequence: TGCGCCAGCAGTGAGTTCCTGGGACTAGCGGGAGGTAAGGCGGAGGAGCAGTACTTC.

The chain employs TRBV6-6 and TRBJ1-3; no firm D call. V lost 5 bases, J lost 0 bases, and 8 bases lay in between. Germline V CDR1 and CDR2: MNHNY, SVGAGI (reference sequence). This CDR3 has 14 residues. CDR3 loop: CASSPLRSGNTIYF. The CDR3 DNA follows: TGTGCCAGCAGTCCCCTCCGCTCTGGAAACACCATATATTTT.

The gene calls are TRBV6-5 and TRBJ2-1; TRBD1 matches 8 bases. CDR1 is MNHEY and CDR2 is SVGAGI in the germline V gene. V shed 3 bases and J 8 bases; nucleotides not matched to a gene: 3. The CDR3 spans 13 residues. In DNA, the CDR3 is TGTGCCAGCAGTTATAACAGGGGGTATGAGCAGTTCTTC. It yields the protein CASSYNRGYEQFF.

The V and J genes are TRBV10-3 and TRBJ1-2, with 10 positions matching TRBD1. Per the germline V gene, CDR1 is ENHRY and CDR2 is SYGVKD. This CDR3 spans 15 amino acids. The V segment lost 2 bases and the J segment 3 bases; nucleotides outside the gene matches: 3. CDR3 region: CAISEAGQGDYGYTF. CDR3 bases: TGTGCCATCAGTGAGGCCGGACAGGGGGACTATGGCTACACCTTC.

This chain links TRBV5-1 with TRBJ2-1; 9 bases line up with TRBD2. Germline lookup yields CDR1 SGHRS and CDR2 YFSETQ. CDR3 length equals 15 residues. J lost 0 bases, V lost 4 bases, and 2 bases had no gene match. The CDR3, as DNA: TGCGCCAGCAGCGTTAGCGGGAGCTCCTACAATGAGCAGTTCTTC. Translated, it gives CASSVSGSSYNEQFF.

The gene calls are TRBV28 and TRBJ1-4; tentative D call: TRBD1 (6 bases). Trimming took off 8 bases at V and 8 bases at J, with 12 bases between the two ends. The CDR3 has 12 amino acids. CDR1 and CDR2 from the germline V gene are MDHEN and SYDVKM. The CDR3 loop is CASGGQQEKLFF. The CDR3 DNA sequence: TGTGCCAGCGGAGGACAGCAGGAAAAACTGTTTTTT.

The chain uses TRBV5-4 and TRBJ2-7; TRBD1 might be the D (5 bases). Germline V gives CDR1 SGHNT, CDR2 YYREEE (reference sequence). The CDR3 sequence is 13 residues long. V lost 4 bases and J lost 4, with 12 bases in between. The CDR3 DNA follows: TGTGCCAGCAGCGGACAACTCAAATACGAGCAGTACTTC. Residues: CASSGQLKYEQYF.

This rearrangement joins TRBV2 to TRBJ2-5, with D perhaps matching TRBD2 (7 bases). V was pared by 3 bases and J by 13 bases, with 18 bases between. The CDR3 is 13 amino acids. Germline V gene lookup returns CDR1 SNHLY and CDR2 FYNNEI. In nucleotides, the CDR3 is TGTGCCAGCAGTGAGGCCCTAGGGGGGGCAGTGTACTTC. Protein product: CASSEALGGAVYF.